The 15 T cell receptor beta chains below were found in one sample sequenced in a study of blood T cells in healthy people across ages. Next came a second PCR, run for about 7 to 12 cycles, which used a sample-barcoded 5' primer along with a J-beta primer mix. Each CDR3 protein gets one entry after TCRdb re-called the 5' RACE reads with MiXCR. The sample lists about 1,000,000 distinct CDR3 sequences; around 43% were seen once. The material sequenced was blood. Receptors were obtained from a woman aged 55-69 years in good health.

V and J are TRBV4-1 and TRBJ2-3, with D perhaps matching TRBD2 (5 bases). The germline gives CDR1 MGHRA, CDR2 YSYEKL. This CDR3 comprises 17 residues. V was pared by 0 bases and J by 2 bases, with 15 bases between. This CDR3 is CASSQDSDSAVTDTQYF. CDR3 sequence (DNA): TGCGCCAGCAGCCAAGATAGTGATAGCGCGGTCACAGATACGCAGTATTTT.

This sequence joins TRBV20-1 and TRBJ1-2, with D unclear. The CDR3 is made up of 11 amino acids. Between the trimmed V and J ends, which lost 5 bases and 8 bases, there was a span of 12 bases. The V gene's germline CDR1 is DFQATT and CDR2 SNEGSKA (reference sequence). The CDR3 DNA reads TGCAGTGCTCGAGTTTTATTAGGCTACACCTTC. Protein: CSARVLLGYTF.

The chain carries TRBV14 and TRBJ2-7; TRBD2 agrees at 11 bases. J lost 2 bases, V lost 4 bases, and 7 bases had no gene match. The CDR3 has 16 amino acids. Per the germline V gene, CDR1 is SGHDN and CDR2 is FVKESK. CDR3 bases: TGTGCCAGCAGCCGGAAGACTAGCGGGATACCCTACGAGCAGTACTTC. Protein: CASSRKTSGIPYEQYF. The full variable domain, its missing parts supplied by reference TRBV14 and TRBJ2-7, is EAGVTQFPSHSVIEKGQTVTLRCDPISGHDNLYWYRRVMGKEIKFLLHFVKESKQDESGMPNNRFLAERTGGTYSTLKVQPAELEDSGVYFCASSRKTSGIPYEQYFGPGTRLTVT.

A few counts support this clonotype. The chain employs TRBV5-1 and TRBJ2-7; D gene unclear. This CDR3 is built from 14 residues. V lost 4 bases and J lost 2, with 13 bases in between. The germline V gene encodes CDR1 SGHRS and CDR2 YFSETQ. Written as DNA, the CDR3 is TGCGCCAGCAGCGTGAAGGGTCCGACCTACGAGCAGTACTTC. Translation: CASSVKGPTYEQYF.

The chain joins TRBV10-3 to TRBJ2-1, with 9 bases aligning to TRBD2. This CDR3 has 15 amino acids. The germline V gene encodes CDR1 ENHRY and CDR2 SYGVKD. V trimming: 0 bases; J trimming: 8 bases; junction bases outside the gene matches: 5. As DNA, the CDR3 is TGTGCCATCAGTGAGTCTGGCGGGAGGGCGGATGAGCAGTTCTTC. Translation: CAISESGGRADEQFF.

A few counts support this clonotype. The chain couples TRBV27 to TRBJ1-5; 7 bases match TRBD1. Germline trimming cut 5 bases from V and 4 bases from J; bases unmatched to any gene: 2. Germline V gene lookup returns CDR1 MNHEY and CDR2 SMNVEV (reference sequence). This CDR3 region has 13 residues. The CDR3 reads CASSPGQNQPQHF. CDR3 DNA: TGTGCCAGCAGTCCGGGACAGAATCAGCCCCAGCATTTT.

This CDR3 is CASSSSLPYEQYF. CDR3 nucleotide sequence: TGTGCCAGCAGTTCAAGCCTACCCTACGAGCAGTACTTC. The chain links TRBV11-1 to TRBJ2-7; no firm D call. CDR1 is SGHAT and CDR2 is FQDESV in the germline V gene (reference sequence). The length of the CDR3 is 13 residues. V gave up 6 bases and J gave up 2 bases, with 11 bases separating them.

V and J are TRBV20-1 and TRBJ2-7, with 10 bases fitting TRBD2. CDR3 size: 13 residues. Germline-derived CDR1 and CDR2 are DFQATT and SNEGSKA (reference sequence). V trimming: 3 bases; J trimming: 5 bases; junction bases outside the gene matches: 4. CDR3 protein: CSASGLAGDEQYF. CDR3 sequence (DNA): TGCAGTGCTAGTGGGCTAGCGGGAGACGAGCAGTACTTC.

V usage is TRBV2 and J usage is TRBJ2-7; 14 bases line up with TRBD2. Germline V gives CDR1 SNHLY, CDR2 FYNNEI. The CDR3 runs to 17 residues. V gave up 6 bases and J gave up 3 bases; unmatched junction bases: 10. CDR3 DNA: TGTGCCAGCAGCGTAGGACTAGCGGGAGGACTAAACTACGAGCAGTACTTC. Its translation is CASSVGLAGGLNYEQYF. The variable domain in full, with the rest retrieved from reference TRBV2 and TRBJ2-7, is EPEVTQTPSHQVTQMGQEVILRCVPISNHLYFYWYRQILGQKVEFLVSFYNNEISEKSEIFDDQFSVERPDGSNFTLKIRSTKLEDSAMYFCASSVGLAGGLNYEQYFGPGTRLTVT.

V usage is TRBV7-7 and J usage is TRBJ2-5; 8 bases match TRBD1. Losses at the gene ends were 1 base for V and 5 bases for J; bases not matched to a gene: 6. Germline CDR1 is SSHAT and CDR2 is FNYEAQ (reference sequence). CDR3 length equals 15 residues. CDR3 amino acids: CASSLEQGAWETQYF. The CDR3 DNA follows: TGTGCCAGCAGCTTAGAGCAGGGGGCATGGGAGACCCAGTACTTC.

This chain joins TRBV6-1 and TRBJ1-6; D gene ambiguous. Trimming cost V 7 bases and J 0 bases, with 7 bases left between them. The CDR3 contains 14 residues. The germline V gene has CDR1 MNHNS and CDR2 SASEGT. The CDR3 nucleotides read TGTGCCAGCATCCAGAGCTCCTATAATTCACCCCTCCACTTT. Protein sequence: CASIQSSYNSPLHF.

This clonotype was seen a handful of times. CDR3 nucleotide sequence: TGTGCCAGCTCACCTGTCTTTGGTAGCGGGATAGATAATGAGCAGTTCTTC. Amino acids: CASSPVFGSGIDNEQFF. The gene calls are TRBV18 and TRBJ2-1; TRBD2 aligns across 8 bases. The CDR3 runs 17 residues. With 3 bases clipped from V and 7 bases from J, the junction kept 14 bases outside the gene matches. CDR1 is KGHSH, CDR2 LQKENI, per germline.

This chain uses TRBV7-2 with TRBJ2-1, with 8 bases aligning to TRBD1. This CDR3 has 15 residues. V trimming: 1 base; J trimming: 9 bases; junction bases outside the gene matches: 8. Germline V gene sequence: CDR1 SGHTA, CDR2 FQGNSA. CDR3 loop: CASSLVPGGYGEQFF. The CDR3 nucleotides read TGTGCCAGCAGCTTAGTCCCAGGGGGCTACGGTGAGCAGTTCTTC.

This clonotype appeared a few times. V and J are TRBV12-3 or TRBV12-4 and TRBJ1-2; D is possibly TRBD1 (5 bases). V gave up 8 bases and J gave up 2 bases, with 15 bases separating them. The CDR3 consists of 14 residues. The CDR3 region has the DNA TGTGCCAGCCAGGGCAACCCGGTGAACTATGGCTACACCTTC. This translates into CASQGNPVNYGYTF.

This clonotype was seen more than once but under ten times. V is TRBV20-1 and J is TRBJ2-1; a possible D gene is TRBD2 (6 bases). CDR1 DFQATT and CDR2 SNEGSKA come from the germline V gene (reference sequence). Trimming removed 7 bases at V and 6 bases at J, with 13 bases between. The CDR3 has 12 amino acids. The CDR3 bases are TGCAGTGTAGAGCGGGTAGGCAATGAGCAGTTCTTC. It specifies CSVERVGNEQFF.